This is a list of T cell receptor beta chains from one sample in a study of a mutant IDH1 vaccine in newly diagnosed glioma. Profiled with immunoSEQ multiplex PCR; TCRdb holds only in-frame clones, not every one. This sample has 45,000 to 55,000 clones, with 86% found just once. The sample consisted of PBMCs, taken from a glioma patient treated with radiotherapy, temozolomide or both. The receptors derive from a man aged 40-49 years with glioma. The conserved cysteine and the conserved F or W are not part of the CDR3 here. The order of the fields is CDR3 length, J gene, V gene, clone size, CDR3 protein. Rows give clone size only sometimes, using once, few, many, or a class for an expanded clone.

length: 10; J: TRBJ2-1; V: TRBV7-2; size: once; CDR3: ASGTTYNEQF
length: 10; J: TRBJ2-2; V: TRBV14; size: medium-sized; CDR3: ASSYNTGELF
length: 13; J: TRBJ2-5; V: TRBV4-2; size: NA; CDR3: ASSPSTQVEETQY
length: 12; J: TRBJ1-4; V: TRBV28; size: NA; CDR3: ASSLVTGAEKLF
length: 14; J: TRBJ1-4; V: TRBV27; size: NA; CDR3: ASRRDSITTNEKLF
length: 10; J: TRBJ2-7; V: TRBV25-1; size: NA; CDR3: ASSEQGGEQY
length: 13; J: TRBJ2-1; V: TRBV13; size: NA; CDR3: ASSSREAGYNEQF
length: 11; J: TRBJ2-5; V: TRBV7-9; size: NA; CDR3: ALRTREGETQY
length: 12; J: TRBJ1-4; V: TRBV14; size: NA; CDR3: ASSQRRGNEKLF
length: 15; J: TRBJ2-5; V: TRBV5-1; size: NA; CDR3: ASSSYTGPPRGETQY
length: 13; J: TRBJ1-5; V: TRBV18; size: NA; CDR3: ASRYETGVGQPQH
length: 11; J: TRBJ1-4; V: TRBV7-2; size: NA; CDR3: ASSSRTGEKLF
length: 13; J: TRBJ1-3; V: TRBV5-1; size: NA; CDR3: ASSLDTGQGNTIY
length: 13; J: TRBJ2-7; V: TRBV6-1; size: once; CDR3: ASSVLGTGVYEQY
length: 10; J: TRBJ2-7; V: TRBV21-1; size: few; CDR3: ASSKNRHRGY
length: 13; J: TRBJ2-5; V: TRBV4-1; size: NA; CDR3: ASSQRGQYQETQY
length: 13; J: TRBJ2-6; V: TRBV7-9; size: NA; CDR3: ASSLQGAGANVLT
length: 10; J: TRBJ1-4; V: TRBV6-6; size: NA; CDR3: ASSQGFEKLF
length: 16; J: TRBJ2-3; V: TRBV10-1; size: NA; CDR3: ASSESICRRVAGVARY
length: 12; J: TRBJ2-4; V: TRBV4-1; size: once; CDR3: ASSLPFGRDIQY
length: 12; J: TRBJ2-7; V: TRBV5-1; size: once; CDR3: ASTRLAGSYEQY
length: 16; J: TRBJ2-3; V: TRBV5-1; size: once; CDR3: ASSSTTGTPGLAPVLD
length: 13; J: TRBJ2-7; V: TRBV19; size: NA; CDR3: ASSPGQGLLYEQY
length: 13; J: TRBJ2-2; V: TRBV28; size: NA; CDR3: ASSLWGQGAGELF
length: 12; J: TRBJ2-3; V: TRBV2; size: NA; CDR3: ANSSGRKTDTQY
length: 15; J: TRBJ2-4; V: TRBV5-4; size: few; CDR3: ASSPSPRGGGKNIQY
length: 11; J: TRBJ2-7; V: TRBV5-1; size: NA; CDR3: ASSAGRENEQY
length: 13; J: TRBJ1-3; V: TRBV18; size: NA; CDR3: ASSPRGDSGNTIY
length: 12; J: TRBJ1-1; V: TRBV6-5; size: few; CDR3: ASSYEGGNTEAF
length: 13; J: TRBJ1-2; V: TRBV5-1; size: once; CDR3: ASSFDRGIGYGYT
length: 16; J: TRBJ2-2; V: TRBV27; size: once; CDR3: ASSLRLAGVSVTGELF
length: 10; J: TRBJ1-1; V: TRBV5-1; size: NA; CDR3: ASSLGPFEAF
length: 13; J: TRBJ2-4; V: TRBV18; size: once; CDR3: ASSGIGGLENIQY
length: 13; J: TRBJ2-3; V: TRBV5-6; size: NA; CDR3: ASSLVTYPTDTQY
length: 10; J: TRBJ2-1; V: TRBV5-1; size: NA; CDR3: ASSFNDDEQF
length: 12; J: TRBJ2-3; V: TRBV6-5; size: NA; CDR3: ASSYGMPTDTQY
length: 9; J: TRBJ1-1; V: TRBV28; size: NA; CDR3: ASVVGGRAF
length: 11; J: TRBJ2-1; V: TRBV7-9; size: NA; CDR3: ASSFGLTNEQF
length: 12; J: TRBJ2-5; V: TRBV29-1; size: NA; CDR3: SVEASSRWETQY
length: 14; J: TRBJ1-1; V: TRBV19; size: NA; CDR3: ASSRVTGGTGTEAF
length: 11; J: TRBJ2-7; V: TRBV28; size: NA; CDR3: ASSLGRTYEQY
length: 12; J: TRBJ2-4; V: TRBV29-1; size: NA; CDR3: SVEDVREQNIQY
length: 11; J: TRBJ2-6; V: TRBV29-1; size: NA; CDR3: SGFISGANVLT
length: 9; J: TRBJ1-1; V: TRBV5-6; size: NA; CDR3: ASSLNTEAF
length: 17; J: TRBJ2-5; V: TRBV4-1; size: NA; CDR3: ASSQELGGLAGGLKTQY
length: 13; J: TRBJ2-7; V: TRBV5-1; size: NA; CDR3: ASSPWTGTSYEQY
length: 10; J: TRBJ2-1; V: TRBV28; size: few; CDR3: ASSLARGEQF
length: 13; J: TRBJ1-2; V: TRBV7-2; size: NA; CDR3: ASSLDGRGGYGYT